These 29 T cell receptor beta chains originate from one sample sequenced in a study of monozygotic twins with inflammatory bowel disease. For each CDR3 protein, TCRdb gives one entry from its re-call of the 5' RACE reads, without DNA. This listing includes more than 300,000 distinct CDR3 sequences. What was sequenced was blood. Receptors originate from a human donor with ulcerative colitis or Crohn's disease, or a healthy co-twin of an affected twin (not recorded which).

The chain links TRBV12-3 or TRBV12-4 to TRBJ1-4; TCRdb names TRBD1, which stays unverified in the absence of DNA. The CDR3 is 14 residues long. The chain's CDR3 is CASSRGTWGEKLFF.

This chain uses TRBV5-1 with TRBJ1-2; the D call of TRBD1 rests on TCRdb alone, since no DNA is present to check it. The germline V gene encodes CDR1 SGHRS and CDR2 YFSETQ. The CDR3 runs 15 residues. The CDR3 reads CASSVGTGLNYGYTF.

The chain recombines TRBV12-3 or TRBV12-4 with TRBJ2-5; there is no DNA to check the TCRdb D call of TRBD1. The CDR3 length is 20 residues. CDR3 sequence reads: CASSPSWGPTARGRGETQYF.

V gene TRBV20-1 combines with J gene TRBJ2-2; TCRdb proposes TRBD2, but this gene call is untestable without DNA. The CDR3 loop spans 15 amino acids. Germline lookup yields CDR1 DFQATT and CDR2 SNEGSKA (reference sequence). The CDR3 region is CSAYGAGSRYRELFF.

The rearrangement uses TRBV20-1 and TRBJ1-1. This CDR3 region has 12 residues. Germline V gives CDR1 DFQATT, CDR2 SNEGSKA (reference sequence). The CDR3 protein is CSARQVNTEAFF.

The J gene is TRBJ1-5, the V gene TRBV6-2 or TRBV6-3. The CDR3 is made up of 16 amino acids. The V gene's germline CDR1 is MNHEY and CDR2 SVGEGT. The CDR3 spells CASSYGQGSSRQPQHF.

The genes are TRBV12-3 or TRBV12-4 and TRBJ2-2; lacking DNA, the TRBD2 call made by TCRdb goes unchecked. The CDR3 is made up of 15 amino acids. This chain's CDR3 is CASRWTSGVGGELFF.

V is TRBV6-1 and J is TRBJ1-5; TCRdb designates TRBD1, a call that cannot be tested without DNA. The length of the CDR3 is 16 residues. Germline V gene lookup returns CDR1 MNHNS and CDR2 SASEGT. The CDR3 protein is CASRLLGTDSNQPQHF.

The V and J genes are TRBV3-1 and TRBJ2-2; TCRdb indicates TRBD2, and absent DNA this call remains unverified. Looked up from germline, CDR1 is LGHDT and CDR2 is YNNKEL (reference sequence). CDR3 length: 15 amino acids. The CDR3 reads CASSLRLPNTGELFF.

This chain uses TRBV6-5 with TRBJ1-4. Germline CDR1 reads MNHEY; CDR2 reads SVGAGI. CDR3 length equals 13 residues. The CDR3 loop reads CASSYSTNEKLFF.

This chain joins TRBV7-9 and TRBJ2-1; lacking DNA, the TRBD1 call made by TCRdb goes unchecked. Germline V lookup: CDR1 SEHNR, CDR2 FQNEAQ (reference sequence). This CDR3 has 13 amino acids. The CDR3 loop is CASSLEGTGEQFF. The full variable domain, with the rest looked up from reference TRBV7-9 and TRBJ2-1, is DTGVSQNPRHKITKRGQNVTFRCDPISEHNRLYWYRQTLGQGPEFLTYFQNEAQLEKSRLLSDRFSAERPKGSFSTLEIQRTEQGDSAMYLCASSLEGTGEQFFGPGTRLTVL.

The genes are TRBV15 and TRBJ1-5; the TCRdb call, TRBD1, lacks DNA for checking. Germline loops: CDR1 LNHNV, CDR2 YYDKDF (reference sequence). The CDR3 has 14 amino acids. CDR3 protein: CATRGSDRRQPQHF.

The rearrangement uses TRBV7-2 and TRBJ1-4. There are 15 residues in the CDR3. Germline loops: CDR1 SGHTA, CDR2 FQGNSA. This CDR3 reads CASSSGLGPGGKLFF.

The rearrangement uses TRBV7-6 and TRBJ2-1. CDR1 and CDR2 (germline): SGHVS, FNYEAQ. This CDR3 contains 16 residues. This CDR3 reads CASSPHGQVSYNEQFF.

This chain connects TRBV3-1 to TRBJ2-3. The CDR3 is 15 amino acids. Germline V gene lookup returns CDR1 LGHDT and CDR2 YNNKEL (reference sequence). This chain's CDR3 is CASSSHRGGTDTQYF.

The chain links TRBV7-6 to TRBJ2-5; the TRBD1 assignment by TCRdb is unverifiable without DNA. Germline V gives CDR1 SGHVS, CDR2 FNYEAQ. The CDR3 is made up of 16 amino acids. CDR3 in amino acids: CASSERRDRGVRPQYF.

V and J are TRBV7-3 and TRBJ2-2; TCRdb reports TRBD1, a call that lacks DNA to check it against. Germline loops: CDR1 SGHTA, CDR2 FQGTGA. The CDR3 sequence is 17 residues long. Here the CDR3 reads CASSPRGTDTPSGELFF.

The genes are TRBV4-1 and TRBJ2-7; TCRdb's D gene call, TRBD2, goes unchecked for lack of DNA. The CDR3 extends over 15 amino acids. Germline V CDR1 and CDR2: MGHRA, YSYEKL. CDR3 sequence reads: CASSPRDSPSYEQYF.

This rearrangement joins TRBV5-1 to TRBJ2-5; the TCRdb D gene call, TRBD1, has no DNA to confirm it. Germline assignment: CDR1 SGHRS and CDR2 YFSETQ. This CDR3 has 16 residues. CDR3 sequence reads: CASSLFAGVQQETQYF.

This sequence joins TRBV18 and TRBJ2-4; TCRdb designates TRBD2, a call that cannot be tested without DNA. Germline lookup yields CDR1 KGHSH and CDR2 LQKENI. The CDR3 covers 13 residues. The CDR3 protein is CASIEGAKNIQYF.

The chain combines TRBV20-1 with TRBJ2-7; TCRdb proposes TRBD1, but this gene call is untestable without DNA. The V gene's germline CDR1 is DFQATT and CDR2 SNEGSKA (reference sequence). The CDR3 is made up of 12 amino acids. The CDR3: CSARDTSYEQYF.

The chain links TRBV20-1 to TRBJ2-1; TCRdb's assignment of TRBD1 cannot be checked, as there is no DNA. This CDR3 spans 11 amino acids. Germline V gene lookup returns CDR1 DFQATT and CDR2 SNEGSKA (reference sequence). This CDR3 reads CSASGGNEQFF.

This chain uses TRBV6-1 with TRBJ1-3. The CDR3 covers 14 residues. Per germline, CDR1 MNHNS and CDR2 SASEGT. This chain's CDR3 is CASGGGGSGNTIYF.

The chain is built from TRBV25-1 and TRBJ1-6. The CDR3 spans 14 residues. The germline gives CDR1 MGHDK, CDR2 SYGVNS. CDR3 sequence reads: CASSESSYNSPLHF. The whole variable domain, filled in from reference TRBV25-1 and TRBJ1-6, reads EADIYQTPRYLVIGTGKKITLECSQTMGHDKMYWYQQDPGMELHLIHYSYGVNSTEKGDLSSESTVSRIRTEHFPLTLESARPSHTSQYLCASSESSYNSPLHFGNGTRLTVT.

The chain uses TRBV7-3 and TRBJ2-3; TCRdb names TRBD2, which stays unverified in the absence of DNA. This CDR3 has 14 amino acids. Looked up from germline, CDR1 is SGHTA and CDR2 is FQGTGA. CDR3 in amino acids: CASSARGATDTQYF. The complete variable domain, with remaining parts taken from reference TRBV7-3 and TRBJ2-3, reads GAGVSQTPSNKVTEKGKYVELRCDPISGHTALYWYRQSLGQGPEFLIYFQGTGAADDSGLPNDRFFAVRPEGSVSTLKIQRTERGDSAVYLCASSARGATDTQYFGPGTRLTVL.

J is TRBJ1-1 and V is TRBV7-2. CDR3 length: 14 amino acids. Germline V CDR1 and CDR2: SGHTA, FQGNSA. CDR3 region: CASSPSLVSTEAFF.

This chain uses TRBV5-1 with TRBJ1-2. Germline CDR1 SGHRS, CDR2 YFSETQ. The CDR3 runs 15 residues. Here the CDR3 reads CASSLAVSQSGGYTF. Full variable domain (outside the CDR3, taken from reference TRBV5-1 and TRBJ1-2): KAGVTQTPRYLIKTRGQQVTLSCSPISGHRSVSWYQQTPGQGLQFLFEYFSETQRNKGNFPGRFSGRQFSNSRSEMNVSTLELGDSALYLCASSLAVSQSGGYTFGSGTRLTVV.

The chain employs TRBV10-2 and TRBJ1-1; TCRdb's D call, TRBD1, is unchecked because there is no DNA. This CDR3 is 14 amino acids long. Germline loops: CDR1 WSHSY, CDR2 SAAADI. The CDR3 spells CASSESGRGSEAFF.

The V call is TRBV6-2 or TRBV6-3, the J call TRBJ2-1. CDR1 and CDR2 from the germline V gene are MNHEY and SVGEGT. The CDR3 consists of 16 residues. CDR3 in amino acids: CASSPFRGFSYNEQFF.